This note documents a single T cell receptor (beta chain) sequence. Study processing details: Reference gene primer amplification in the assay estimated nucleated cell counts. The method was immunoSEQ multiplex PCR; TCRdb's version includes in-frame clones alone and lacks a portion of them. The DNA gave D and trimming, while V, J and clone size come from that table. The profile covers roughly 200,000 clones, with roughly 90% appearing a single time and less than 4.5% taken by the ten largest. CDR3 length: 14 amino acids. In germline, CDR1 is SEHNR, CDR2 FQNEAQ (reference sequence). The V and J ends lost 2 bases and 0 bases respectively, with 7 bases between them. This specimen belongs to a study of blood T cell repertoires in COVID-19.

The receptor was derived from a woman aged 30 to 39 with acute COVID-19. The rearrangement joins TRBV7-9 to TRBJ1-1; no clear D gene. What was sequenced was PBMCs or T cells enriched from blood (not recorded which). The CDR3 sequence is CASSLTTLNTEAFF. The CDR3 bases are TGTGCCAGCAGCTTAACGACTTTGAACACTGAAGCTTTCTTT.